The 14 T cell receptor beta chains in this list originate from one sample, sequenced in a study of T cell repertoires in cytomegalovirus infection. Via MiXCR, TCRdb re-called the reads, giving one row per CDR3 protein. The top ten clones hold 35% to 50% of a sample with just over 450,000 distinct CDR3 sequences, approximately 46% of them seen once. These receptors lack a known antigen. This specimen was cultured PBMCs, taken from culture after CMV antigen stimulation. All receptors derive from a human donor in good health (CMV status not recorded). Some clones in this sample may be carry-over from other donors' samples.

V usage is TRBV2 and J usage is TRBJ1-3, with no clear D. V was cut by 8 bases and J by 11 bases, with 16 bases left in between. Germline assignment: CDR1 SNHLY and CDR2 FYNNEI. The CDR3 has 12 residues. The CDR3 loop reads CASLPVVLSIYF. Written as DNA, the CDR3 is TGTGCCAGCCTACCGGTAGTACTCTCCATATATTTT. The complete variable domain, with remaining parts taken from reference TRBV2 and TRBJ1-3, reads EPEVTQTPSHQVTQMGQEVILRCVPISNHLYFYWYRQILGQKVEFLVSFYNNEISEKSEIFDDQFSVERPDGSNFTLKIRSTKLEDSAMYFCASLPVVLSIYFGEGSWLTVV.

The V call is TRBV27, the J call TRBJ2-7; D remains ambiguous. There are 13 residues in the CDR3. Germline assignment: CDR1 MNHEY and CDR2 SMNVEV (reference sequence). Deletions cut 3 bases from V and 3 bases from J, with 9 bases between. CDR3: CASSLSLYYEQYF. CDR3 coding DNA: TGTGCCAGCAGTTTGAGTCTTTACTACGAGCAGTACTTC.

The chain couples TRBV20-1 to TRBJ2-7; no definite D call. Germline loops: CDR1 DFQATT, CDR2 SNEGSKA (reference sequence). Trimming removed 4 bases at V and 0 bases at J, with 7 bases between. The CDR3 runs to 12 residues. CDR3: CSATRDSYEQYF. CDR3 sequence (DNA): TGCAGTGCTACTAGGGACTCCTACGAGCAGTACTTC.

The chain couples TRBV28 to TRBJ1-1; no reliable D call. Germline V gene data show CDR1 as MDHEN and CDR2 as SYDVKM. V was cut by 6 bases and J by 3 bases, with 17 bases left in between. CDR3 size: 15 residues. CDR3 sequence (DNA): TGTGCCAGCAGCCGAACCTCATCGAGGGACACTGAAGCTTTCTTT. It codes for CASSRTSSRDTEAFF.

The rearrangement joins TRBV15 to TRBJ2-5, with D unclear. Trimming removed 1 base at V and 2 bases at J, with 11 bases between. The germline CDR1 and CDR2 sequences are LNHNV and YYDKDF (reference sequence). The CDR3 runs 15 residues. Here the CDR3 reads CATSRVRANQETQYF. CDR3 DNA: TGTGCCACCAGCAGAGTACGCGCTAATCAAGAGACCCAGTACTTC.

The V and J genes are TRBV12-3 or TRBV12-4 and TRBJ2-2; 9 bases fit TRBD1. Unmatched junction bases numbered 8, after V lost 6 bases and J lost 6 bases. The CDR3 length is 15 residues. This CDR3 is CASRVGTGFPGELFF. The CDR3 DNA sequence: TGTGCCAGCAGGGTCGGGACAGGGTTTCCCGGGGAGCTGTTTTTT.

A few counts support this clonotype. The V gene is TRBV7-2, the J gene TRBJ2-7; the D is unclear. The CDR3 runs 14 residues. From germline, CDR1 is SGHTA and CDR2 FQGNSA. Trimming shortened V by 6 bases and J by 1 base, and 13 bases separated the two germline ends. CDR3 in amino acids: CASSFSARSYEQYF. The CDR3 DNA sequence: TGTGCCAGCAGTTTCTCAGCGAGATCCTACGAGCAGTACTTC.

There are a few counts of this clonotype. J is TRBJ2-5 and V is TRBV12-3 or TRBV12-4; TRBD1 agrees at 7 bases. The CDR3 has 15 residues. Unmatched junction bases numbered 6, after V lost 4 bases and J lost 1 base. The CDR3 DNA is TGTGCCAGCAGTTACCTCGACAGGGTCCAAGAGACCCAGTACTTC. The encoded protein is CASSYLDRVQETQYF.

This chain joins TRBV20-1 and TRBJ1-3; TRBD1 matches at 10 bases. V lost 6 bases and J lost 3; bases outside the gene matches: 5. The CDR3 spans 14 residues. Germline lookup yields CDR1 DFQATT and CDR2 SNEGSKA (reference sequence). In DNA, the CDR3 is TGCAGTGCGTTAGACAGGGGGCATGGAAACACCATATATTTT. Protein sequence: CSALDRGHGNTIYF.

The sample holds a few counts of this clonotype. Here the CDR3 reads CASSLEGGLPEFF. The CDR3 region has the DNA TGTGCCAGCAGCTTAGAGGGGGGACTCCCCGAGTTCTTC. The V and J genes are TRBV11-1 and TRBJ2-1; either TRBD1 or TRBD2 may supply D (6 bases each). CDR3 size: 13 residues. The germline V gene has CDR1 SGHAT and CDR2 FQDESV (reference sequence). The V end lost 1 base, the J end lost 14 bases, and 15 bases lay between the germline ends.

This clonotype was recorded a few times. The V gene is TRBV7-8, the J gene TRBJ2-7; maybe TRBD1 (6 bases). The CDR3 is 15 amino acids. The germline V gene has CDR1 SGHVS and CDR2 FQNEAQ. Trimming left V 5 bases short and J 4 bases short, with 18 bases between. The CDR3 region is CASSPGWQGLYEQYF. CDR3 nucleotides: TGTGCCAGCAGCCCCGGTTGGCAGGGGTTGTACGAGCAGTACTTC.

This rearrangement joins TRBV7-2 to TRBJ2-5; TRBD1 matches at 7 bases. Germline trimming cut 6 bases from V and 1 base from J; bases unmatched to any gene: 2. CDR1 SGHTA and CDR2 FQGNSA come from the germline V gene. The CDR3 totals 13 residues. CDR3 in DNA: TGTGCCAGCAGAAGGGACAGCCAAGAGACCCAGTACTTC. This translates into CASRRDSQETQYF. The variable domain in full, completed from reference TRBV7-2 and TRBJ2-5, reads GAGVSQSPSNKVTEKGKDVELRCDPISGHTALYWYRQSLGQGLEFLIYFQGNSAPDKSGLPSDRFSAERTGGSVSTLTIQRTQQEDSAVYLCASRRDSQETQYFGPGTRLLVL.

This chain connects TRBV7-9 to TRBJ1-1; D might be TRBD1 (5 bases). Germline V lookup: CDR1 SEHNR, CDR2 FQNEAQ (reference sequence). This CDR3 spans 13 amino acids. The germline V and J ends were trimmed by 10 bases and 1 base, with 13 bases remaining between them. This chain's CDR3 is CATAGQGNTEAFF. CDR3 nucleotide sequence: TGTGCCACAGCGGGGCAGGGGAACACTGAAGCTTTCTTT.

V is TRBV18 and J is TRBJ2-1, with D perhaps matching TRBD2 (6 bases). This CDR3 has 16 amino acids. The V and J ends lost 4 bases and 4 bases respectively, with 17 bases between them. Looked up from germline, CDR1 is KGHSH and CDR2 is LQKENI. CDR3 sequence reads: CASSRGTDGAYNEQFF. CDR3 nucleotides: TGTGCCAGCTCACGGGGGACTGACGGAGCATACAATGAGCAGTTCTTC.